The clone carrying this TCR beta chain has at least ten counts. The data stem from a study of T-cell reconstitution after alpha-beta-depleted transplantation in children. Preparation of the TCRbeta library involved a method that used unique molecular identifiers. TCRdb called the PCR reads again in MiXCR, with one record for every CDR3 protein. The table shows 400,000 to 550,000 distinct CDR3 sequences, with about 11% occurring only once. The CDR3 is 14 residues long. From germline, CDR1 is SGHAT and CDR2 FQNNGV. Trimming cost V 4 bases and J 1 base, with 10 bases left between them. The rearrangement joins TRBV11-2 to TRBJ2-5; D tentatively reads TRBD1 or TRBD2 (5 bases each). This clonotype was obtained from a child aged 2-15 years with inherited bone marrow failure, due to receive a stem cell transplant. Sequencing was performed on PBMCs, taken before TCRalphabeta/CD19-depleted stem cell transplant. DNA of the CDR3: TGTGCCAGCAGCTCGACCGGGACCCAAGAGACCCAGTACTTC. Amino acids: CASSSTGTQETQYF.